Listed below are T cell receptor beta chains from one sample, sequenced in a study of response to subunit inactivated influenza vaccine. Via MiXCR, TCRdb re-called the RT-PCR reads, giving one row per CDR3 protein. This sample has 650,000 to 800,000 distinct CDR3 sequences, with over 11% found just once. The sequencing here drew on PBMCs from blood, taken 14 days before vaccination. All receptors derive from a man aged 45-65 years who received an inactivated influenza vaccine. Both conserved end residues are part of each CDR3. A D gene is named only where the DNA matches it firmly. The size of a clone is reported for some rows only, either as once, few or many, or as a class for expanded clones.

TRBJ2-3 | TRBV14 | NA | NA | TGTGCCAGCAGCCACCGACTTATCACGAGCACAGATACGCAGTATTTT | CASSHRLITSTDTQYF
TRBJ2-3 | TRBV11-2 | TRBD2 | NA | TGTGCCAGCAGCTTAAGTACGGGACTAGCGGGAGTCGTAGATACGCAGTATTTT | CASSLSTGLAGVVDTQYF
TRBJ1-1 | TRBV7-9 | NA | few | TGTGCCAGCAGCCCAGAGGGAGAAGCTTTCTTT | CASSPEGEAFF
TRBJ1-1 | TRBV7-2 | NA | NA | TGTGCCAGCAGCTTAGCCGGCGCAGGATTGGACACTGAAGCTTTCTTT | CASSLAGAGLDTEAFF
TRBJ2-3 | TRBV4-3 | TRBD2 | few | TGCGCCAGCAGCCACGCCGGGACTAGCGGCACAGATACGCAGTATTTT | CASSHAGTSGTDTQYF
TRBJ2-3 | TRBV7-8 | NA | NA | TGTGCCAGCAGCCCGGACCCCCCTCCAGATACGCAGTATTTT | CASSPDPPPDTQYF
TRBJ2-7 | TRBV7-9 | NA | few | TGTGCCAGCCAGACTCTGACCTACGAGCAGTACTTC | CASQTLTYEQYF
TRBJ2-1 | TRBV12-3/TRBV12-4 | NA | few | TGTGCCAGCAGCCTTGGACCAGACAGGTACAATGAGCAGTTCTTC | CASSLGPDRYNEQFF
TRBJ2-6 | TRBV7-9 | NA | NA | TGTGCCAGCAGCTTACTCGTCACCTCTGGGGCCAACGTCCTGACTTTC | CASSLLVTSGANVLTF
TRBJ2-5 | TRBV7-9 | NA | NA | TGTGCCAGCAGTCCGGACTTACAGGAGACCCAGTACTTC | CASSPDLQETQYF